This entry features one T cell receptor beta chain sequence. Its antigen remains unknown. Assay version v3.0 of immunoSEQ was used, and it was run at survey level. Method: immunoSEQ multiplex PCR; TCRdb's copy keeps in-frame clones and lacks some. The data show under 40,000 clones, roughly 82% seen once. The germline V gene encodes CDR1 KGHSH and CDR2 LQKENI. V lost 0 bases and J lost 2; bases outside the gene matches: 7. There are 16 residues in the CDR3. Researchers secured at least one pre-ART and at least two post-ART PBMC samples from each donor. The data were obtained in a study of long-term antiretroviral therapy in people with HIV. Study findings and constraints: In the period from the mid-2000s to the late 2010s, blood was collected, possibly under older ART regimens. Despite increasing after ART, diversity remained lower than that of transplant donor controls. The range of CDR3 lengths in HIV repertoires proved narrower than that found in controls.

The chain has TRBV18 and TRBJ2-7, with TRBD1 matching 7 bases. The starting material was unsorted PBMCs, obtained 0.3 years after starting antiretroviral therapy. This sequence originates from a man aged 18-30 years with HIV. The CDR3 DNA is TGTGCCAGCTCACCACCCAATACAGGGGTAGCCTACGAGCAGTACTTC. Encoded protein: CASSPPNTGVAYEQYF.